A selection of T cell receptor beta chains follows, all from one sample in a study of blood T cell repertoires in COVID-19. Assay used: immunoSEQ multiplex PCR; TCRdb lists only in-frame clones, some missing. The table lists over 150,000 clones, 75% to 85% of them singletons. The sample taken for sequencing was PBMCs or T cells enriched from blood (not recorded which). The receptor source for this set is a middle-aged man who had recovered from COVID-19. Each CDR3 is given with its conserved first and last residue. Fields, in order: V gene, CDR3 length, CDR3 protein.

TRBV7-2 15 CASSLVEGQNSPLHF
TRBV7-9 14 CASSLRTSKETQYF
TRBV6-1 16 CASSVRDRGEREPQHF
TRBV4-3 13 CASSPQMGHGAFF
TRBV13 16 CASSGPGTSGQETQYF
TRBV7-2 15 CASSPAGHPGQPQHF
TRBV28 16 CASSGQSQGEGYGYTF
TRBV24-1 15 CATSGPTLEADTQYF
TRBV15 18 CATSRGLAGAGSYNEQFF
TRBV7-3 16 CASSLVASGGLDEQFF
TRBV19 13 CASTKGGNEKLFF
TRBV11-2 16 CASSLGSGRLGDTQYF
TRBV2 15 CASTDLGLAYNEQFF
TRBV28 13 CASSLSRSPGYTF
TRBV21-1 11 CASSPGSEQYF
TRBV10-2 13 CASSPDRFYGYTF